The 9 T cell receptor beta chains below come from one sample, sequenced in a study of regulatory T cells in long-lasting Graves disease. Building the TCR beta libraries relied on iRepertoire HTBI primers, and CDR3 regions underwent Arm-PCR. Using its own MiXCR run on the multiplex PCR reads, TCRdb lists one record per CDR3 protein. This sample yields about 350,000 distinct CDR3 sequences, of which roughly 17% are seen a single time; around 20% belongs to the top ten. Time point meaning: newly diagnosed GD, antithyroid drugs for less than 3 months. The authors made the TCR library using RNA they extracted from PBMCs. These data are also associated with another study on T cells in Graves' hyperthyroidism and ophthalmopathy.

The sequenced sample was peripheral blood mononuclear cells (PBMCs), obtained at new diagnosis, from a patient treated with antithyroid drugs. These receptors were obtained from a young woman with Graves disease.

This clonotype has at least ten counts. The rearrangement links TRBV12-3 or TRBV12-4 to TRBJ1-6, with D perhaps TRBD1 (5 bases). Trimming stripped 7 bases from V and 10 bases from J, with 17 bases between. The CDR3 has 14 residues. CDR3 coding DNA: TGTGCCAGCACCCCGGGAGGGACGGGCTCACCCCTCCACTTT. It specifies CASTPGGTGSPLHF.

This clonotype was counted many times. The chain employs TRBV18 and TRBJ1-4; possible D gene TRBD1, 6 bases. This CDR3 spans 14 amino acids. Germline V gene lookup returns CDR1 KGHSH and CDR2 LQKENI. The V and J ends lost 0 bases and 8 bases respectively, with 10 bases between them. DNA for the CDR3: TGTGCCAGCTCACCACCGGGGGCAGCGGAAAAACTGTTTTTT. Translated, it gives CASSPPGAAEKLFF.

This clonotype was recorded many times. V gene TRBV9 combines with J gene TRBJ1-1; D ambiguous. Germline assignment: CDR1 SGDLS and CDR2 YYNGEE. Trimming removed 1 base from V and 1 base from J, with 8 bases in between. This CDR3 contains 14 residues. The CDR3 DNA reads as TGTGCCAGCAGCGTAACCTCAGCGAACACTGAAGCTTTCTTT. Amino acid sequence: CASSVTSANTEAFF. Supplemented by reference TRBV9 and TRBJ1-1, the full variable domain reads DSGVTQTPKHLITATGQRVTLRCSPRSGDLSVYWYQQSLDQGLQFLIQYYNGEERAKGNILERFSAQQFPDLHSELNLSSLELGDSALYFCASSVTSANTEAFFGQGTRLTVV.

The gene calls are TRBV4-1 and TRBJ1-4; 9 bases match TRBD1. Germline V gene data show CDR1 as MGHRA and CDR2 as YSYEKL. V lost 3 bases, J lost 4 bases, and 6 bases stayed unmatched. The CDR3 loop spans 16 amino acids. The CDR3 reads CASSHPGQGLNEKLFF. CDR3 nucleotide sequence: TGCGCCAGCAGCCATCCGGGACAGGGCCTTAATGAAAAACTGTTTTTT.

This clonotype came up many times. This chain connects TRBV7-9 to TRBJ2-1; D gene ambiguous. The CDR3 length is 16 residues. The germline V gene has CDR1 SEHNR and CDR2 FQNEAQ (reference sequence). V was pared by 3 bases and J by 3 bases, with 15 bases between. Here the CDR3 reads CASSFRLRSLYNEQFF. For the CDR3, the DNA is TGTGCCAGCAGCTTTAGGTTGCGGAGCCTCTACAATGAGCAGTTCTTC.

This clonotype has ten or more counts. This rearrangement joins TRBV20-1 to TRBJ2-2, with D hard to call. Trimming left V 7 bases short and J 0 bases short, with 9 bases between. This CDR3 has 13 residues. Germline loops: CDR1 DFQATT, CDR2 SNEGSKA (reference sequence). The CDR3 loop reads CSVSRSNTGELFF. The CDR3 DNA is TGCAGTGTAAGTCGATCGAACACCGGGGAGCTGTTTTTT.

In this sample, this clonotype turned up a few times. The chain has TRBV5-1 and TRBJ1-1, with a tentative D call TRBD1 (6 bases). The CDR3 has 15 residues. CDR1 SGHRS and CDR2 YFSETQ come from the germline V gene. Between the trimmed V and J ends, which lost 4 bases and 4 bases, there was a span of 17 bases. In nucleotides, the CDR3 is TGCGCCAGCAGCAGAAACGGACAGCCGAGCACTGAAGCTTTCTTT. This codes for CASSRNGQPSTEAFF.

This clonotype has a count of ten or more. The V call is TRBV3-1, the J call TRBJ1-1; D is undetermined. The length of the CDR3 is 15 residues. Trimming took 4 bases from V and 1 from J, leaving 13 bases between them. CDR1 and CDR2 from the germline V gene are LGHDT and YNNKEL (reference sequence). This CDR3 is CASSPTRIPNTEAFF. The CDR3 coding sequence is TGTGCCAGCAGCCCTACCAGGATACCGAACACTGAAGCTTTCTTT.

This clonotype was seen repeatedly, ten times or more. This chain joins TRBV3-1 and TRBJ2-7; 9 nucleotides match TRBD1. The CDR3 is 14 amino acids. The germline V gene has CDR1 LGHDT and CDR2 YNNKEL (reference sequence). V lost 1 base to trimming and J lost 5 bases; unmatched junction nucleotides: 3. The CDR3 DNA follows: TGTGCCAGCAGCCAAGCGGGGACAGGGAACGAGCAGTACTTC. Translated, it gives CASSQAGTGNEQYF.